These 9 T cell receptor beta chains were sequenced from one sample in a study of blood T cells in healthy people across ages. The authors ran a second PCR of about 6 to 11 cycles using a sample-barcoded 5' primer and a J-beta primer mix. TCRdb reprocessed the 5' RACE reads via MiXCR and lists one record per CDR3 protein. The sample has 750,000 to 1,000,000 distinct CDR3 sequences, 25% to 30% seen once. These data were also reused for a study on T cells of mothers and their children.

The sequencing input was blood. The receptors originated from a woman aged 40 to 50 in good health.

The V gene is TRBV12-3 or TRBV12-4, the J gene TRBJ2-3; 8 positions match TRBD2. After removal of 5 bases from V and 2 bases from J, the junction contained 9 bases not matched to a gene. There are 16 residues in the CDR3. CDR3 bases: TGTGCCAGCAGTCCGTACAGCGGGGGCCTCACAGATACGCAGTATTTT. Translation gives CASSPYSGGLTDTQYF.

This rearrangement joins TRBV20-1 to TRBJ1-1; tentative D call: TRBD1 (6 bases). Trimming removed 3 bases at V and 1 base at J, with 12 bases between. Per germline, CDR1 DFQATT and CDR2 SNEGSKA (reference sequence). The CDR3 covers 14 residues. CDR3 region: CSASSQGQNTEAFF. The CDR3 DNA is TGCAGTGCTAGTTCACAGGGCCAGAACACTGAAGCTTTCTTT.

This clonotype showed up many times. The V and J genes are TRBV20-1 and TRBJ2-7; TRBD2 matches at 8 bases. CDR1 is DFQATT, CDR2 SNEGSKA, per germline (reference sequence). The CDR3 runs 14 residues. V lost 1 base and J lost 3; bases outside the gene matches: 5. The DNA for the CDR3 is TGCAGTGCTAGAGCGGGACTAGGGGGCTACGAGCAGTACTTC. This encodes CSARAGLGGYEQYF.

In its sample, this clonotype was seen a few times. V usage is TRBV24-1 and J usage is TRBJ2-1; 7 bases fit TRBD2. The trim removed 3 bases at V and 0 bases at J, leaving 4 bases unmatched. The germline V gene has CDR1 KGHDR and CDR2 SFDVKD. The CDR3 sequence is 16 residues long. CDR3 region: CATSDLAASSYNEQFF. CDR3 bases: TGTGCCACCAGTGATCTAGCGGCCAGCTCCTACAATGAGCAGTTCTTC.

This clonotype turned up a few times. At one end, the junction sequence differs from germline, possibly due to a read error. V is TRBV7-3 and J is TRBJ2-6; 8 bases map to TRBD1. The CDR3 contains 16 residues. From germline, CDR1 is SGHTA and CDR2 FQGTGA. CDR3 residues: CASSLQGASGTNVLTF. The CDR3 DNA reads TGTGCCAGCAGCTTACAGGGGGCCTCTGGGACCAACGTCCTGACTTTC. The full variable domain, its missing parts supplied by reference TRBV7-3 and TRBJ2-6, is GAGVSQTPSNKVTEKGKYVELRCDPISGHTALYWYRQSLGQGPEFLIYFQGTGAADDSGLPNDRFFAVRPEGSVSTLKIQRTERGDSAVYLCASSLQGASGTNVLTFGAGSRLTVL.

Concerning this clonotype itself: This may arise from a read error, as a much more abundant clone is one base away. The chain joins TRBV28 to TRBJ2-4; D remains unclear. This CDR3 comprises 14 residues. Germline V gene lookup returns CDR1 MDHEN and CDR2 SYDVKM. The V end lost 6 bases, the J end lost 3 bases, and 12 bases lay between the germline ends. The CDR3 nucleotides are TGTGCCAGCAGGTTGCCGTTGGGCAAAAACATTCAGTACTTC. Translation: CASRLPLGKNIQYF.

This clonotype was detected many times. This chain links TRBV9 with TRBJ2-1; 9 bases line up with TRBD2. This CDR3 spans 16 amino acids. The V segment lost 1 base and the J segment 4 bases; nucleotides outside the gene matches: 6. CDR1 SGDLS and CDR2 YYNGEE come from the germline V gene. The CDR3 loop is CASSVQAGGFYNEQFF. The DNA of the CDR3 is TGTGCCAGCAGCGTACAAGCGGGGGGCTTTTACAATGAGCAGTTCTTC.

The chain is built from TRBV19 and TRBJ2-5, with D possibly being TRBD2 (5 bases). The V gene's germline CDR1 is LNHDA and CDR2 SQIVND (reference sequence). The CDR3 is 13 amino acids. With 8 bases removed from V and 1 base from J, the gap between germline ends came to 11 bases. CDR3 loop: CASYRRGQETQYF. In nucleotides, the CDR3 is TGTGCCAGTTACCGACGGGGCCAAGAGACCCAGTACTTC.

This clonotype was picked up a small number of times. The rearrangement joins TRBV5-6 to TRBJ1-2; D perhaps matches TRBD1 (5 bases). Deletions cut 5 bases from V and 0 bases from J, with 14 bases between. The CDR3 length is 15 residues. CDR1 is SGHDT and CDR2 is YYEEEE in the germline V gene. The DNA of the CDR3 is TGTGCCAGCAGGTTGCGCAGGGCCCCTAACTATGGCTACACCTTC. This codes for CASRLRRAPNYGYTF.